What follows are 22 T cell receptor beta chains derived from one specimen sequenced in a study of CD8 T cells in ankylosing spondylitis. General study points: The study identified a TCR beta motif of several highly homologous variants that appeared characteristic of ankylosing spondylitis blood.

The antigens for these receptors are not known. Using its own MiXCR run on the 5' RACE reads, TCRdb lists one record per CDR3 protein. The table lists 700,000 or so distinct CDR3 sequences, under 20% of them singletons. The sequenced material came from blood, either unsorted or a sorted T cell fraction (not recorded which). The receptors here all came from a male donor with ankylosing spondylitis.

The genes are TRBV2 and TRBJ1-5; D is perhaps TRBD1 (5 bases). This CDR3 region has 13 residues. Germline CDR1 and CDR2: SNHLY and FYNNEI. V lost 7 bases and J lost 6, with 13 bases in between. The CDR3 loop is CASTSTVAQPQHF. For the CDR3, the DNA is TGTGCCAGCACCTCGACAGTCGCTCAGCCCCAGCATTTT.

This clonotype was counted only a few times. CDR3 residues: CASSPRQGGDYGYTF. CDR3 bases: TGCGCCAGCAGCCCTAGACAGGGAGGTGACTATGGCTACACCTTC. This chain joins TRBV5-1 and TRBJ1-2, with 7 bases identical to TRBD1. The V and J ends lost 4 bases and 3 bases, in that order; junction bases with no gene match: 9. Germline-derived CDR1 and CDR2 are SGHRS and YFSETQ. The CDR3 runs to 15 residues.

The chain carries TRBV7-2 and TRBJ2-7, with TRBD2 matching 11 bases. The length of the CDR3 is 15 residues. Trimming took 2 bases from V and 5 from J; bases not matched to a gene: 5. Germline V gene sequence: CDR1 SGHTA, CDR2 FQGNSA. The CDR3 reads CASSLLAGGPDEQYF. The CDR3 nucleotides read TGTGCCAGCAGCTTATTAGCGGGAGGGCCCGACGAGCAGTACTTC.

V is TRBV20-1 and J is TRBJ1-3, with D possibly being TRBD1 (6 bases). The CDR3 consists of 15 residues. The germline V gene encodes CDR1 DFQATT and CDR2 SNEGSKA (reference sequence). V was cut by 5 bases and J by 2 bases, with 16 bases left in between. The CDR3 region is CSAEGRQATGNTIYF. The CDR3 bases are TGCAGTGCTGAAGGACGACAGGCTACTGGAAACACCATATATTTT.

CDR3 amino acids: CASSLEAQPVETQYF. CDR3 DNA sequence: TGTGCCAGCAGCTTAGAGGCTCAGCCAGTTGAGACCCAGTACTTC. This chain uses TRBV11-2 with TRBJ2-5; no firm D call. CDR3 length: 15 residues. Germline V gives CDR1 SGHAT, CDR2 FQNNGV. V lost 0 bases to trimming and J lost 5 bases, with 13 bases between them.

The chain carries TRBV7-9 and TRBJ2-7; 7 nucleotides line up with TRBD1. The V segment lost 4 bases and the J segment 2 bases; nucleotides outside the gene matches: 8. The germline V gene has CDR1 SEHNR and CDR2 FQNEAQ (reference sequence). CDR3 length equals 15 residues. CDR3 loop: CASSSTTQGAYEQYF. The CDR3 coding sequence is TGTGCCAGCAGCTCCACTACGCAGGGGGCCTACGAGCAGTACTTC.

This clonotype was picked up many times. This chain links TRBV12-3 or TRBV12-4 with TRBJ1-2, with 8 bases aligning to TRBD1. The trim removed 2 bases at V and 4 bases at J, leaving 3 bases unmatched. This CDR3 is 14 amino acids long. CDR3: CASSLQGAPYGYTF. The CDR3 region has the DNA TGTGCCAGCAGTTTACAGGGGGCTCCCTATGGCTACACCTTC.

There are a few counts of this clonotype. The genes are TRBV7-9 and TRBJ1-3; 7 bases line up with TRBD1. V dropped 5 bases and J dropped 0; count of bases not matched to a gene: 10. The CDR3 consists of 17 residues. The V gene's germline CDR1 is SEHNR and CDR2 FQNEAQ (reference sequence). CDR3 nucleotide sequence: TGTGCCAGCAGCGAAACAGGGGCGGGAACCTCTGGAAACACCATATATTTT. Translating it yields CASSETGAGTSGNTIYF. Full variable domain (remainder filled in from reference TRBV7-9 and TRBJ1-3): DTGVSQNPRHKITKRGQNVTFRCDPISEHNRLYWYRQTLGQGPEFLTYFQNEAQLEKSRLLSDRFSAERPKGSFSTLEIQRTEQGDSAMYLCASSETGAGTSGNTIYFGEGSWLTVV.

The CDR3 loop is CASSLAESSGDTQYF. In DNA, the CDR3 is TGTGCCAGCAGCTTAGCGGAGTCCAGCGGTGATACGCAGTATTTT. This chain links TRBV7-2 with TRBJ2-3, with D possibly TRBD2 on 5 matching bases. V shed 0 bases and J shed 6 bases, with 13 bases lying between them. CDR3 length: 15 amino acids. The V gene's germline CDR1 is SGHTA and CDR2 FQGNSA.

This clonotype appeared a few times. The rearrangement joins TRBV25-1 to TRBJ2-1; maybe TRBD1 (5 bases). The V gene lost 1 base and the J gene lost 16 bases, with 14 bases spanning the gap. The length of the CDR3 is 12 residues. CDR1 is MGHDK, CDR2 SYGVNS, per germline. For the CDR3, the DNA is TGTGCCAGCAGTGAATGGGCAGGGCCGCTCTTCTTC. As protein: CASSEWAGPLFF.

The chain uses TRBV6-5 and TRBJ2-2; possibly TRBD2 for D (7 bases). The length of the CDR3 is 14 residues. V lost 2 bases, J lost 6 bases, and 10 bases lay in between. Germline V gives CDR1 MNHEY, CDR2 SVGAGI. The CDR3 DNA follows: TGTGCCAGCAGTTACGAGGGGGGGTCCGGGGAGCTGTTTTTT. This codes for CASSYEGGSGELFF.

This clonotype was seen a handful of times. This chain uses TRBV6-2 or TRBV6-3 with TRBJ1-5, with 7 bases matching TRBD1. Germline V gene data show CDR1 as MNHEY and CDR2 as SVGEGT. The CDR3 is made up of 15 amino acids. With V trimmed by 4 bases and J by 1 base, 4 bases remained unmatched. CDR3 in amino acids: CASSFHRGSNQPQHF. DNA for the CDR3: TGTGCCAGCAGTTTTCACAGGGGAAGCAATCAGCCCCAGCATTTT.

A few counts support this clonotype. The chain has TRBV4-1 and TRBJ2-1, with TRBD2 identical over 7 bases. V dropped 0 bases and J dropped 4; count of bases not matched to a gene: 9. Per the germline V gene, CDR1 is MGHRA and CDR2 is YSYEKL. The length of the CDR3 is 17 residues. The CDR3: CASSQDRSSGSYNEQFF. CDR3 DNA sequence: TGCGCCAGCAGCCAAGATCGTAGTAGCGGGTCGTACAATGAGCAGTTCTTC.

The V call is TRBV7-9, the J call TRBJ1-1; D unresolved. The CDR3 runs to 11 residues. V lost 4 bases and J lost 6, with 6 bases in between. The germline CDR1 and CDR2 sequences are SEHNR and FQNEAQ (reference sequence). The CDR3 spells CASSSSPEAFF. The DNA of the CDR3 is TGTGCCAGCAGCTCCTCTCCTGAAGCTTTCTTT.

This clonotype was detected a few times. J is TRBJ2-1 and V is TRBV28, with TRBD2 matching over 9 bases. J gave up 2 bases and V 8 bases, and 10 bases lay outside the gene matches. Germline V lookup: CDR1 MDHEN, CDR2 SYDVKM. The CDR3 is 16 residues long. The CDR3 DNA sequence: TGTGCCAGCGGCAGCAGTTTAGCGGGGGCCTACAATGAGCAGTTCTTC. Residues: CASGSSLAGAYNEQFF.

This clonotype came up a few times. The genes are TRBV10-3 and TRBJ1-4, with TRBD1 matching 7 bases. The CDR3 runs to 13 residues. V dropped 6 bases and J dropped 5; count of bases not matched to a gene: 3. Germline CDR1 reads ENHRY; CDR2 reads SYGVKD. The DNA of the CDR3 is TGTGCCATCAGAACAGGGGAGAATGAAAAACTGTTTTTT. Translation gives CAIRTGENEKLFF.

This clonotype appeared once. The rearrangement joins TRBV28 to TRBJ2-3, with 8 bases fitting TRBD1. The V and J ends lost 6 bases and 15 bases, in that order; junction bases with no gene match: 11. The CDR3 runs to 12 residues. Germline V gives CDR1 MDHEN, CDR2 SYDVKM. CDR3 bases: TGTGCCAGCAGCCTCGGACAGGGTCTTGCTTATTTT. Its translation: CASSLGQGLAYF.

This clonotype was seen more than once but under ten times. The J gene is TRBJ2-1, the V gene TRBV12-3 or TRBV12-4, with 7 bases lining up with TRBD2. This CDR3 is built from 14 residues. Losses at the gene ends were 6 bases for V and 5 bases for J; bases not matched to a gene: 7. The DNA of the CDR3 is TGTGCCAGCAGAGGCGGGAGTCAGGACAATGAGCAGTTCTTC. It specifies CASRGGSQDNEQFF.

The table lists this clonotype with many counts. The chain recombines TRBV24-1 with TRBJ2-1; weak D call: TRBD2 (6 bases). The ends were cut back, 4 bases at V and 7 bases at J, with 19 bases in the middle. Germline loops: CDR1 KGHDR, CDR2 SFDVKD. This CDR3 spans 16 amino acids. The CDR3 reads CATSEPQGGGGNEQFF. The CDR3 DNA reads as TGTGCCACCAGTGAACCCCAGGGAGGAGGAGGGAATGAGCAGTTCTTC.

This clonotype turned up a few times. This chain connects TRBV7-2 to TRBJ2-1, with TRBD2 matching 9 bases. This CDR3 spans 15 amino acids. Trimming took 5 bases from V and 5 from J; bases not matched to a gene: 7. The V gene's germline CDR1 is SGHTA and CDR2 FQGNSA. The CDR3 region is CASSPGTSRDNEQFF. CDR3 DNA sequence: TGTGCCAGCAGCCCCGGGACTAGCCGCGACAATGAGCAGTTCTTC.

The chain combines TRBV18 with TRBJ1-4, with D unclear. Germline-derived CDR1 and CDR2 are KGHSH and LQKENI. This CDR3 is built from 14 residues. Between the trimmed V and J ends, which lost 2 bases and 8 bases, there was a span of 12 bases. CDR3 in amino acids: CASSPGPTHEKLFF. DNA of the CDR3: TGTGCCAGCTCACCAGGGCCGACCCACGAAAAACTGTTTTTT.

In this sample, this clonotype turned up many times. V gene TRBV7-8 combines with J gene TRBJ1-5, with D maybe TRBD1 (5 bases). The V end lost 3 bases, the J end lost 4 bases, and 10 bases lay between the germline ends. The CDR3 length is 14 residues. Germline lookup yields CDR1 SGHVS and CDR2 FQNEAQ. CDR3 sequence: CASSFGGKNQPQHF. The CDR3 nucleotides read TGTGCCAGCAGCTTCGGGGGGAAGAATCAGCCCCAGCATTTT. The full variable domain, rest sourced from reference TRBV7-8 and TRBJ1-5, is GAGVSQSPRYKVAKRGQDVALRCDPISGHVSLFWYQQALGQGPEFLTYFQNEAQLDKSGLPSDRFFAERPEGSVSTLKIQRTQQEDSAVYLCASSFGGKNQPQHFGDGTRLSIL.